This TCR beta chain was sequenced for a study of radiotherapy plus CTLA-4 blockade in lung cancer. General observations from the study: Radiotherapy was combined with ipilimumab, and tumor-derived TCR clones then expanded in blood. Best predicting response, reportedly, were early blood T cell clone dynamics, with interferon-beta.

Assay used: immunoSEQ multiplex PCR; TCRdb lists only in-frame clones, some missing. The top ten clones hold around 3% of a sample with about 98,000 clones, roughly 80% of them seen once. In chemo-refractory metastatic non-small-cell lung cancer, patients got ipilimumab CTLA-4 blockade together with focal radiation. This CDR3 is built from 18 residues. About this clone: Its specificity is unknown.

The chain employs TRBV12-2 and TRBJ2-7; the DNA was not compared with TRBD2, the D call given in the table. TRBV12-2 is listed as a pseudogene. This TCR came from a human donor with non-small cell lung cancer who had a partial response to radiotherapy plus ipilimumab. The source material was peripheral blood, sampled from a patient treated with radiotherapy plus ipilimumab. The CDR3 loop is CASRYAGGPTAGPYEQYF. DNA of the CDR3: TGTGCAAGTCGCTATGCCGGCGGCCCAACGGCGGGCCCCTACGAGCAGTACTTC.